The clone carrying this TCR beta chain was observed at least ten times. Its antigen is unknown. This sample was taken from a study of T cells in Graves' hyperthyroidism and ophthalmopathy. At least 3 on the Clinical Activity Score was recorded for ophthalmopathy patients, who also had NOSPECS grade at least 4 and duration under 3 months. RNA transcripts were the template for amplifying TCR beta CDR3 regions. RT-PCR in the first round (using the HTBI primer set) targeted the TCR CDR3. TCRdb reprocessed the multiplex PCR reads via MiXCR and lists one record per CDR3 protein. The repertoire includes around 300,000 distinct CDR3 sequences, about 20% of them detected once, and 50% to 75% sits in the top ten. Study-wide results and caveats: Also found in blood were most expanded thyroid clonotypes above 0.001.

V lost 1 base, J lost 4 bases, and 5 bases lay in between. This CDR3 is 13 amino acids long. Germline assignment: CDR1 LGHDT and CDR2 YNNKEL (reference sequence). This sequence was found in a young man with Graves' ophthalmopathy. The rearrangement uses TRBV3-1 and TRBJ1-5, with no clear D. The sample was blood. The CDR3 sequence is CASSQGANQPQHF. The CDR3 nucleotides read TGTGCCAGCAGCCAAGGAGCGAATCAGCCCCAGCATTTT.